The rows below give T cell receptor beta chains drawn from one sample of a study of beta chain features in type 1 diabetes. Using immunoSEQ multiplex PCR, the repertoire was profiled, and TCRdb retains in-frame clones only, with some absent. The sample holds some 280,000 clones, roughly an eighth seen once. The source material was naive CD4+ T cells from blood. These TCRs come from a young man with type 1 diabetes. The CDR3 runs from the conserved cysteine through the conserved F or W. D genes are given only for firm matches. Where a row states a size, it is once, few, many or the class of an expanded clone; other rows omit it.

J gene	D gene	V gene	CDR3 length	clone size	CDR3 protein	CDR3 DNA
TRBJ2-7	NA	TRBV30	11	NA	CAWSPGYEQYF	TGTGCCTGGAGTCCGGGGTACGAGCAGTACTTC
TRBJ1-2	TRBD1	TRBV9	15	few	CASSDRTGVLGGYTF	TGTGCCAGCAGCGACCGGACAGGGGTCTTAGGTGGCTACACCTTC
TRBJ2-5	TRBD2	TRBV27	16	few	CASSIGTSGEGGTQYF	TGTGCCAGCAGTATTGGGACTAGCGGGGAGGGGGGGACCCAGTACTTC
TRBJ1-1	NA	TRBV29-1	12	few	CSAHVPGDEAFF	TGCAGCGCCCACGTCCCAGGGGATGAAGCTTTCTTT
TRBJ2-1	NA	TRBV7-6	13	few	CASSLLQGNEQFF	TGTGCCAGCAGCTTACTACAGGGCAATGAGCAGTTCTTC
TRBJ2-2	NA	TRBV28	16	few	CASSSPGGADTGELFF	TGTGCCAGCAGCTCCCCCGGCGGGGCCGACACCGGGGAGCTGTTTTTT
TRBJ2-1	TRBD2	TRBV4-1	17	NA	CASSQGRGGRRGNEQFF	TGCGCCAGCAGCCAAGGAAGGGGCGGGAGACGGGGGAATGAGCAGTTCTTC
TRBJ2-3	NA	TRBV2	12	NA	CASSGGPDTQYF	TGTGCCAGCAGTGGGGGGCCAGATACGCAGTATTTT
TRBJ2-1	NA	TRBV11-3	12	NA	CASSLTMDEQFF	TGTGCCAGCAGCCTCACTATGGATGAGCAGTTCTTC
TRBJ2-7	TRBD2	TRBV13	17	few	CATGMISGSTQTYEQYF	TGTGCCACCGGCATGATCAGCGGGAGTACCCAAACATACGAGCAGTACTTC
TRBJ1-2	TRBD1	TRBV19	14	few	CASLRAGTGSGYTF	TGTGCCAGTCTTCGCGCCGGGACAGGGAGTGGCTACACCTTC
TRBJ2-3	TRBD1	TRBV28	15	NA	CASSPGQGMTDTQYF	TGTGCCAGCTCCCCCGGACAGGGAATGACAGATACGCAGTATTTT
TRBJ1-2	TRBD1	TRBV4-2	14	NA	CASSPPGQGVGYTF	TGTGCCAGCAGCCCCCCGGGACAGGGGGTTGGCTACACCTTC
TRBJ1-4	TRBD1	TRBV15	18	NA	CATSRTGTGDVGNEKLFF	TGTGCCACCAGCAGAACCGGGACAGGGGATGTTGGAAATGAAAAACTGTTTTTT
TRBJ2-7	TRBD1	TRBV7-9	15	few	CASSLPGTVVLQQYF	TGTGCCAGCAGCCTCCCCGGGACAGTAGTTCTTCAGCAGTACTTC
TRBJ1-2	NA	TRBV5-1	15	few	CASSLGQTWGDGYTF	TGCGCCAGCAGCTTGGGACAGACCTGGGGTGATGGCTACACCTTC
TRBJ2-7	NA	TRBV28	12	few	CASSYREYEQYF	TGTGCCAGCAGTTATCGGGAATACGAGCAGTACTTC
TRBJ1-1	TRBD1	TRBV9	16	few	CASSGGRGRVVTEAFF	TGTGCCAGCAGCGGTGGCAGGGGGCGGGTAGTAACTGAAGCTTTCTTT
TRBJ2-4	TRBD1	TRBV5-1	15	few	CASSQGTGGQNIQYF	TGCGCCAGCAGCCAAGGGACAGGGGGACAGAACATTCAGTACTTC
TRBJ2-2	TRBD2	TRBV7-9	17	NA	CASSLRTSGMGTGELFF	TGTGCCAGCAGCTTACGTACTAGCGGGATGGGCACCGGGGAGCTGTTTTTT
TRBJ2-2	TRBD1	TRBV5-4	14	NA	CASSRTGNTGELFF	TGTGCCAGCAGTAGGACAGGGAACACCGGGGAGCTGTTTTTT
TRBJ2-2	TRBD1	TRBV7-2	14	few	CASSRDRGPGELFF	TGTGCCAGCAGTCGCGACAGGGGGCCCGGGGAGCTGTTTTTT
TRBJ2-1	NA	TRBV5-1	14	NA	CASSLFGANNEQFF	TGCGCCAGCAGCTTGTTTGGGGCGAACAATGAGCAGTTCTTC
TRBJ2-2	TRBD2	TRBV29-1	15	few	CSVIAGGTGTGELFF	TGCAGCGTTATAGCGGGAGGTACGGGGACCGGGGAGCTGTTTTTT
TRBJ2-2	TRBD2	TRBV5-1	15	NA	CASSLIERGTGELFF	TGCGCCAGCAGCCTAATAGAGCGGGGCACCGGGGAGCTGTTTTTT
TRBJ2-7	NA	TRBV6-5	12	NA	CASTRLFYEQYF	TGTGCCAGCACCCGGTTATTCTACGAGCAGTACTTC
TRBJ2-7	TRBD2	TRBV7-2	15	NA	CASSLTSGMGYEQYF	TGTGCCAGCAGCTTAACTAGCGGGATGGGCTACGAGCAGTACTTC
TRBJ1-5	NA	TRBV4-2	17	NA	CASSQEGRASINQPQHF	TGTGCCAGCAGCCAAGAGGGCAGGGCATCGATCAATCAGCCCCAGCATTTT
TRBJ2-1	TRBD2	TRBV28	16	few	CASSLPTSGRGNEQFF	TGTGCCAGCAGTCTCCCGACTAGCGGGAGAGGCAATGAGCAGTTCTTC
TRBJ2-7	TRBD2	TRBV4-2	16	few	CASSQDSASGTYEQYF	TGTGCCAGCAGCCAAGATTCGGCTAGCGGGACCTACGAGCAGTACTTC
TRBJ2-1	NA	TRBV27	15	NA	CASTGAGSSYNEQFF	TGTGCCAGCACCGGGGCGGGGAGCTCCTACAATGAGCAGTTCTTC
TRBJ1-5	NA	TRBV7-6	11	few	CASSPLCPQHF	TGTGCCAGCAGCCCTTTATGTCCCCAGCATTTT
TRBJ1-1	NA	TRBV2	13	NA	CASRIVPTRGAFF	TGTGCCAGCCGTATCGTCCCCACACGGGGAGCTTTCTTT